This T cell receptor beta chain appears in the sequencing data of a study of T cell repertoires in cytomegalovirus infection. Study at large: Public TCR beta signatures were indicative of both CMV infection and a matching HLA type.

V was trimmed by 6 bases and J by 0 bases, leaving 6 bases between them. From germline, CDR1 is MNHEY and CDR2 SVGAGI. This CDR3 has 12 residues. This clonotype was picked up many times. Its antigen is as yet unknown. Findings of the study overall: Of the TCR beta families, the public ones yielded a cumulative frequency that identified carriers of CMV plus the relevant HLA. Ex vivo responses were dominated by HLA-C-restricted CMV-specific TCR beta clonotypes.

TCRdb reprocessed the reads with MiXCR, giving one entry per CDR3 protein. Of around 440,000 distinct CDR3 sequences listed, around 11% are singletons. The chain recombines TRBV6-5 with TRBJ2-7; unclear D gene. The TCR comes from a human donor in good health (CMV status not recorded). Some clones in this sample may be carry-over from other donors' samples. The specimen was PBMCs. In DNA, the CDR3 is TGTGCCAGCAGGGGCGACTCCTACGAGCAGTACTTC. It yields the protein CASRGDSYEQYF.